This passage covers 23 T cell receptor beta chains from one sample sequenced in a study of blood T cell repertoires in COVID-19. Produced via immunoSEQ multiplex PCR; TCRdb's table is partial and in-frame only. The sample includes some 300,000 clones, about 90% seen only once; the top ten take roughly 1%. The sequenced material came from PBMCs or T cells enriched from blood (not recorded which). These receptors all stem from a woman aged 30 to 39 who had recovered from COVID-19.

The chain has TRBV28 and TRBJ1-1, with TRBD1 as a possible D gene (6 bases). Germline CDR1 MDHEN, CDR2 SYDVKM. The V end lost 5 bases, the J end lost 0 bases, and 13 bases lay between the germline ends. The CDR3 sequence is 15 residues long. CDR3 bases: TGTGCCAGCAGTCTTCCAGGGGCCCTGAACACTGAAGCTTTCTTT. Encoded protein: CASSLPGALNTEAFF.

The CDR3 loop reads CASTTRSGGTEAFF. DNA of the CDR3: TGTGCCAGTACCACTCGGTCGGGTGGAACTGAAGCTTTCTTT. V and J are TRBV19 and TRBJ1-1; the D is unclear. Germline-derived CDR1 and CDR2 are LNHDA and SQIVND (reference sequence). The V end lost 7 bases, the J end lost 5 bases, and 17 bases lay between the germline ends. The CDR3 extends over 14 amino acids.

The chain employs TRBV5-1 and TRBJ2-7, with 7 bases fitting TRBD1. The CDR3 sequence is 15 residues long. Germline loops: CDR1 SGHRS, CDR2 YFSETQ. The V segment lost 5 bases and the J segment 2 bases; nucleotides outside the gene matches: 10. The CDR3 DNA follows: TGCGCCAGCAGTAGCCACAGGGGAGATCCCTACGAGCAGTACTTC. Translation gives CASSSHRGDPYEQYF.

This clone appeared a single time. The V call is TRBV2, the J call TRBJ2-4; 12 bases line up with TRBD2. This CDR3 spans 18 amino acids. Germline CDR1 reads SNHLY; CDR2 reads FYNNEI. V dropped 8 bases and J dropped 0; count of bases not matched to a gene: 11. CDR3 protein: CASSLAGGPPVAKNIQYF. The CDR3 bases are TGTGCCAGCTCCCTAGCGGGGGGGCCCCCCGTAGCCAAAAACATTCAGTACTTC.

This clone was recorded a few times. The chain recombines TRBV15 with TRBJ1-5; the D gene is possibly TRBD1 (5 bases). From germline, CDR1 is LNHNV and CDR2 YYDKDF (reference sequence). V was shortened by 4 bases and J by 7 bases, with 8 bases between the two germline ends. The CDR3 sequence is 12 residues long. Here the CDR3 reads CATSNQGQPQHF. The CDR3 DNA sequence: TGTGCCACCAGCAATCAGGGCCAGCCCCAGCATTTT.

V and J are TRBV21-1 and TRBJ1-5; the table's TRBD1 call for D was not verified on the DNA. TRBV21-1 is a documented pseudogene. The CDR3 totals 12 residues. The CDR3 protein is CASSMANQPQHF. CDR3 DNA: TGTGCCAGCAGCATGGCTAATCAGCCCCAGCATTTT.

The genes are TRBV19 and TRBJ1-1; TRBD1 aligns across 9 bases. The CDR3 is 14 residues long. J lost 2 bases, V lost 5 bases, and 3 bases had no gene match. Per germline, CDR1 LNHDA and CDR2 SQIVND (reference sequence). The DNA for the CDR3 is TGTGCCAGTAGTGTACAGGGGGCCAACACTGAAGCTTTCTTT. This codes for CASSVQGANTEAFF.

The chain is built from TRBV10-2 and TRBJ2-2; D is perhaps TRBD1 (5 bases). With 3 bases removed from V and 5 bases from J, the gap between germline ends came to 16 bases. CDR1 is WSHSY, CDR2 SAAADI, per germline. The CDR3 totals 16 residues. CDR3 protein: CASSDRVGSKTGELFF. The CDR3 nucleotides read TGCGCCAGCAGTGACAGGGTGGGCAGTAAAACCGGGGAGCTGTTTTTT.

The chain uses TRBV6-2 or TRBV6-3 and TRBJ1-5, with a possible D match to TRBD1 (5 bases). The V gene lost 6 bases and the J gene lost 4 bases, with 13 bases spanning the gap. The CDR3 has 14 residues. The germline V gene has CDR1 MNHEY and CDR2 SVGEGT. The CDR3 sequence: CASSLLGGNQPQHF. DNA of the CDR3: TGTGCCAGCAGCTTACTGGGGGGGAATCAGCCCCAGCATTTT.

This chain connects TRBV7-7 to TRBJ2-1, with 9 bases that match TRBD1. Germline CDR1 SSHAT, CDR2 FNYEAQ (reference sequence). The junction had 7 bases not matched to a gene; V was cut back by 3 bases and J by 4 bases. This CDR3 contains 16 residues. CDR3 nucleotides: TGTGCCAGCAGCTTCGGAGGACAGGGGAAGTACAATGAGCAGTTCTTC. The encoded protein is CASSFGGQGKYNEQFF.

This chain connects TRBV25-1 to TRBJ1-1; no firm D call. This CDR3 spans 11 amino acids. V shed 4 bases and J shed 7 bases, with 7 bases lying between them. The germline V gene encodes CDR1 MGHDK and CDR2 SYGVNS. The CDR3 nucleotides read TGTGCCAGCAGTGCGAGATTTGAAGCTTTCTTT. This encodes CASSARFEAFF.

J is TRBJ2-5 and V is TRBV10-3; possible D gene TRBD2, 5 bases. The ends were cut back, 8 bases at V and 5 bases at J, with 9 bases in the middle. The germline V gene has CDR1 ENHRY and CDR2 SYGVKD. CDR3 size: 11 residues. Here the CDR3 reads CAIGPGETQYF. Here the CDR3 DNA reads TGTGCCATCGGGCCGGGGGAGACCCAGTACTTC.

This chain uses TRBV5-1 with TRBJ2-3, with 7 bases fitting TRBD2. V trimming: 0 bases; J trimming: 4 bases; junction bases outside the gene matches: 2. In germline, CDR1 is SGHRS, CDR2 YFSETQ. This CDR3 has 14 amino acids. CDR3 residues: CASSLERGPDTQYF. In DNA form, the CDR3 reads TGCGCCAGCAGCTTGGAGCGGGGCCCAGATACGCAGTATTTT.

The gene calls are TRBV3-1 (or the pseudogene TRBV3-2) and TRBJ2-7, with D tentatively TRBD2 (5 bases). Germline lookup yields CDR1 LGHDT and CDR2 YNNKEL (reference sequence). The CDR3 consists of 12 residues. V shed 4 bases and J shed 2 bases, with 6 bases lying between them. The CDR3, as DNA: TGTGCCAGCAGCCCCGGGGCCTACGAGCAGTACTTC. This gives the protein CASSPGAYEQYF.

V usage is TRBV7-7 and J usage is TRBJ1-4, with D perhaps TRBD1 (5 bases). Germline CDR1 is SSHAT and CDR2 is FNYEAQ (reference sequence). Trimming took 1 base from V and 7 from J, leaving 13 bases between them. The CDR3 has 15 amino acids. CDR3 amino acids: CASSLGKGRGEKLFF. CDR3 coding DNA: TGTGCCAGCAGCTTAGGGAAGGGGCGTGGTGAAAAACTGTTTTTT. The full variable domain, in which reference TRBV7-7 and TRBJ1-4 provide the parts outside the CDR3, is GAGVSQSPRYKVTKRGQDVTLRCDPISSHATLYWYQQALGQGPEFLTYFNYEAQPDKSGLPSDRFSAERPEGSISTLTIQRTEQRDSAMYRCASSLGKGRGEKLFFGSGTQLSVL.

The chain combines TRBV6-5 with TRBJ2-5; 8 bases are a match to TRBD2. V was clipped by 0 bases and J by 13 bases; unmatched bases: 7. Germline V CDR1 and CDR2: MNHEY, SVGAGI. The CDR3 is made up of 13 amino acids. CDR3 protein: CASSYSLSGDVYF. CDR3 in DNA: TGTGCCAGCAGTTACTCCCTTAGCGGGGACGTGTACTTC.

The chain joins TRBV7-9 to TRBJ1-1; TRBD1 matches at 7 bases. The CDR3 totals 13 residues. CDR1 and CDR2 (germline): SEHNR, FQNEAQ (reference sequence). V was pared by 5 bases and J by 6 bases, with 6 bases of the junction left unmatched. Here the CDR3 DNA reads TGTGCCAGCAGCCTGGGACAGTACCCTGAAGCTTTCTTT. Its protein is CASSLGQYPEAFF.

This clone was counted only a few times. Here the CDR3 reads CAWRPGGSTGAFF. The DNA for the CDR3 is TGTGCCTGGCGGCCAGGGGGATCGACGGGCGCTTTCTTT. This chain links TRBV30 with TRBJ1-1; 7 bases map to TRBD1. The CDR3 sequence is 13 residues long. Germline CDR1 reads GTSNPN; CDR2 reads SVGIG (reference sequence). V shed 5 bases and J 11 bases; nucleotides not matched to a gene: 14.

V and J are TRBV2 and TRBJ2-5, with D possibly matching TRBD2 (6 bases). Germline V gene lookup returns CDR1 SNHLY and CDR2 FYNNEI. V lost 4 bases and J lost 0, with 12 bases in between. The CDR3 runs 15 residues. CDR3 in amino acids: CASSVRDLHQETQYF. The CDR3 region has the DNA TGTGCCAGCAGTGTTCGGGACTTACACCAAGAGACCCAGTACTTC.

For the CDR3, the DNA is TGTGCCAGCAGCGAGATAGTTGGGGAGCTGTTTTTT. Its protein product is CASSEIVGELFF. This chain links TRBV5-6 with TRBJ2-2; no clear D gene. Germline V gene sequence: CDR1 SGHDT, CDR2 YYEEEE. V lost 4 bases and J lost 8, with 9 bases in between. This CDR3 is built from 12 residues.

The chain has TRBV7-2 and TRBJ1-3; weak D call: TRBD1 (6 bases). The length of the CDR3 is 15 residues. Trimming pared 5 bases from V and 4 bases from J, leaving 15 bases between. Looked up from germline, CDR1 is SGHTA and CDR2 is FQGNSA. Here the CDR3 reads CASSQGHLAGNTIYF. The CDR3 DNA sequence: TGTGCCAGCAGCCAGGGACATCTGGCAGGAAACACCATATATTTT. The whole variable domain, remainder taken from reference TRBV7-2 and TRBJ1-3, is GAGVSQSPSNKVTEKGKDVELRCDPISGHTALYWYRQSLGQGLEFLIYFQGNSAPDKSGLPSDRFSAERTGGSVSTLTIQRTQQEDSAVYLCASSQGHLAGNTIYFGEGSWLTVV.

The CDR3 DNA reads TGTGCCAGCTCACCGCGGCGGGAACCCTATGGCTACACCTTC. Translating it yields CASSPRREPYGYTF. The rearrangement uses TRBV18 and TRBJ1-2; D is unclear. CDR3 length: 14 amino acids. The V end lost 3 bases, the J end lost 4 bases, and 12 bases lay between the germline ends. CDR1 KGHSH and CDR2 LQKENI come from the germline V gene.

This clone appeared a single time. The genes are TRBV5-4 and TRBJ2-5; 12 nucleotides match TRBD2. This CDR3 comprises 15 residues. V gave up 3 bases and J gave up 5 bases; unmatched junction bases: 5. CDR1 is SGHNT and CDR2 is YYREEE in the germline V gene (reference sequence). CDR3 protein: CASSSSGGATETQYF. The DNA of the CDR3 is TGTGCCAGCAGCTCTAGCGGGGGGGCCACGGAGACCCAGTACTTC. The full variable domain, with the rest looked up from reference TRBV5-4 and TRBJ2-5, is ETGVTQSPTHLIKTRGQQVTLRCSSQSGHNTVSWYQQALGQGPQFIFQYYREEENGRGNFPPRFSGLQFPNYSSELNVNALELDDSALYLCASSSSGGATETQYFGPGTRLLVL.